This T cell receptor beta chain came from a study of control samples from healthy donors and cancer patients. Per the germline V gene, CDR1 is SEHNR and CDR2 is FQNEAQ (reference sequence). V trimming: 1 base; J trimming: 5 bases; junction bases outside the gene matches: 7. The CDR3 covers 16 residues. Data came from immunoSEQ multiplex PCR; TCRdb stores just in-frame clones and leaves some out. Of roughly 130,000 clones in the sample, under 95% were seen once. The chain carries TRBV7-9 and TRBJ2-2; 7 positions agree with TRBD1. The sequencing input was blood. This TCR was sampled from a man younger than 35 in good health. CDR3 region: CASSLGPARGTGELFF. CDR3 DNA sequence: TGTGCCAGCAGCTTAGGGCCGGCCAGGGGGACCGGGGAGCTGTTTTTT. The whole variable domain, remainder taken from reference TRBV7-9 and TRBJ2-2, is DTGVSQNPRHKITKRGQNVTFRCDPISEHNRLYWYRQTLGQGPEFLTYFQNEAQLEKSRLLSDRFSAERPKGSFSTLEIQRTEQGDSAMYLCASSLGPARGTGELFFGEGSRLTVL.